This T cell receptor (beta chain) was profiled in a study of spatial heterogeneity in lung cancer. Indicated time point: blood at routine non-recurrence follow-up after resection. Unsorted whole RNA samples from tumor, nontumor lung or frozen PBMC were sequenced. TCRdb re-called the 5' RACE reads through MiXCR, storing one row per CDR3 protein. The sample has around 47,000 distinct CDR3 sequences; around 7% are singletons. The junction had 5 bases not matched to a gene; V was cut back by 5 bases and J by 4 bases. CDR1 and CDR2 from the germline V gene are MNHEY and SVGEGT. The length of the CDR3 is 13 residues.

This receptor was obtained from a female donor with early-stage non-small cell lung cancer. The gene calls are TRBV6-2 or TRBV6-3 and TRBJ2-7; 7 positions agree with TRBD2. Specimen: PBMCs, collected at follow-up. CDR3 in amino acids: CASSTGGPYEQYF. The CDR3 DNA is TGTGCCAGCAGTACGGGGGGTCCTTACGAGCAGTACTTC.